The clone carrying this T cell receptor (beta chain) was detected a few times. Its matching antigen is unknown. This sample was taken from a study of blood T cells in healthy people across ages. Findings and caveats of the study: Per million T cells, TCR beta diversity dropped roughly linearly as age increased. Fewer expanded clones and more diversity marked long-lived versus aged donors.

The use of a sample-barcoded 5' primer and a J-beta primer mix characterized a second PCR of roughly 6 to 11 cycles. TCRdb itself ran the 5' RACE reads through MiXCR, one entry per CDR3 protein. The data contain fewer than 1,200,000 distinct CDR3 sequences, under 30% of them singletons. In germline, CDR1 is KGHDR, CDR2 SFDVKD. CDR3 size: 15 residues. V was shortened by 2 bases and J by 5 bases, with 12 bases between the two germline ends. The same sample was also used in a study of T cells of mothers and their children.

This rearrangement joins TRBV24-1 to TRBJ2-1; D possibly corresponds to TRBD2 (5 bases). This clonotype was sampled from a girl aged 2-10 years in good health. Material for sequencing was blood. CDR3 sequence reads: CATSDWRTGDNEQFF. The CDR3 region has the DNA TGTGCCACCAGTGATTGGCGGACTGGCGACAATGAGCAGTTCTTC.